These 17 T cell receptor beta chains came from one sample sequenced in a study of identical twins. In TCRdb, the 5' RACE reads were re-called with MiXCR into one record per CDR3 protein. The sample contains about 240,000 distinct CDR3 sequences, over 9.5% of which appear only once. Material for sequencing was memory T cells sorted from blood. The origin of the receptors is a man between 45 and 60 years old in good health.

Ten or more counts support this clonotype. The V gene is TRBV5-1, the J gene TRBJ2-7; 10 bases align to TRBD2. The junction had 10 bases not matched to a gene; V was cut back by 5 bases and J by 2 bases. Per germline, CDR1 SGHRS and CDR2 YFSETQ. The CDR3 has 16 amino acids. The CDR3 here is CASRFTLAGVTYEQYF. The CDR3 nucleotides read TGCGCCAGCAGATTCACTCTAGCGGGAGTTACCTACGAGCAGTACTTC.

The genes are TRBV20-1 and TRBJ1-2; possibly TRBD1 for D (6 bases). The CDR3 is made up of 14 amino acids. Trimming removed 7 bases at V and 4 bases at J, with 19 bases between. In germline, CDR1 is DFQATT, CDR2 SNEGSKA (reference sequence). CDR3 in DNA: TGCAGTGGCGCGGGGGACACCACACCCTATGGCTACACCTTC. This gives the protein CSGAGDTTPYGYTF.

In this sample, this clonotype turned up many times. The rearrangement uses TRBV27 and TRBJ1-6; TRBD1 matches at 7 bases. The CDR3 runs to 17 residues. V lost 0 bases and J lost 4; bases outside the gene matches: 6. Germline V gene lookup returns CDR1 MNHEY and CDR2 SMNVEV (reference sequence). This CDR3 reads CASSLSGGRIYNSPLHF. As DNA, the CDR3 is TGTGCCAGCAGTTTATCAGGGGGCCGGATTTATAATTCACCCCTCCACTTT.

This clonotype was detected only a few times. The chain has TRBV20-1 and TRBJ1-3; D gene uncertain. Trimming removed 1 base from V and 1 base from J, with 5 bases in between. Per germline, CDR1 DFQATT and CDR2 SNEGSKA (reference sequence). This CDR3 comprises 13 residues. CDR3 loop: CSARVGSGNTIYF. The CDR3 nucleotides are TGCAGTGCTAGAGTTGGTTCTGGAAACACCATATATTTT.

This clonotype was detected ten times or more. The CDR3 DNA reads TGTGCCAGCAGTTTACCCGAAAAGACTGAAGCTTTCTTT. The encoded protein is CASSLPEKTEAFF. This chain links TRBV28 with TRBJ1-1, with D unresolved. V dropped 2 bases and J dropped 5 bases, with 9 bases sitting between them. The CDR3 is made up of 13 amino acids. CDR1 MDHEN and CDR2 SYDVKM come from the germline V gene. The complete variable domain, with remaining parts taken from reference TRBV28 and TRBJ1-1, reads DVKVTQSSRYLVKRTGEKVFLECVQDMDHENMFWYRQDPGLGLRLIYFSYDVKMKEKGDIPEGYSVSREKKERFSLILESASTNQTSMYLCASSLPEKTEAFFGQGTRLTVV.

J is TRBJ1-1 and V is TRBV24-1, with D perhaps TRBD1 (6 bases). Germline CDR1 reads KGHDR; CDR2 reads SFDVKD. The CDR3 spans 13 residues. Trimming took off 7 bases at V and 8 bases at J, with 16 bases between the two ends. CDR3 nucleotide sequence: TGTGCCACCAGCGCCACCGGGGGGCGCGAAGCTTTCTTT. This encodes CATSATGGREAFF.

This clonotype showed up many times. V and J are TRBV25-1 and TRBJ1-6, with 10 bases that match TRBD1. Germline CDR1 reads MGHDK; CDR2 reads SYGVNS. Trimming took 6 bases from V and 9 from J; bases not matched to a gene: 5. This CDR3 is 14 amino acids long. CDR3 protein: CASSPTGGTSPLHF. The DNA of the CDR3 is TGTGCCAGCAGCCCGACAGGGGGCACTTCACCCCTCCACTTT. The full variable domain, in which reference TRBV25-1 and TRBJ1-6 provide the parts outside the CDR3, is EADIYQTPRYLVIGTGKKITLECSQTMGHDKMYWYQQDPGMELHLIHYSYGVNSTEKGDLSSESTVSRIRTEHFPLTLESARPSHTSQYLCASSPTGGTSPLHFGNGTRLTVT.

This clonotype was observed at least ten times. The rearrangement uses TRBV20-1 and TRBJ2-3; TRBD2 agrees at 14 bases. The length of the CDR3 is 13 residues. Germline V gene sequence: CDR1 DFQATT, CDR2 SNEGSKA (reference sequence). The CDR3: CKGTSGSLDTQYF. Here the CDR3 DNA reads TGCAAAGGGACTAGCGGGAGTTTAGATACGCAGTATTTT.

This clonotype was recorded at least ten times. This CDR3 reads CASSPETGGYGYTF. The CDR3 DNA is TGTGCCAGCTCACCAGAGACAGGGGGTTATGGCTACACCTTC. V usage is TRBV18 and J usage is TRBJ1-2, with 9 positions matching TRBD1. V lost 2 bases and J lost 5; bases outside the gene matches: 3. From germline, CDR1 is KGHSH and CDR2 LQKENI. CDR3 length: 14 amino acids.

This clonotype has a count of ten or more. This chain's CDR3 is CASSRQGALFSGANVLTF. As DNA, the CDR3 is TGTGCCAGCAGTAGACAGGGGGCGTTATTCTCTGGGGCCAACGTCCTGACTTTC. This chain uses TRBV27 with TRBJ2-6; the match to TRBD1 covers 10 bases. V shed 5 bases and J 0 bases; nucleotides not matched to a gene: 7. The V gene's germline CDR1 is MNHEY and CDR2 SMNVEV (reference sequence). CDR3 length equals 18 residues.

V usage is TRBV18 and J usage is TRBJ1-2; tentative D call: TRBD1 (5 bases). The CDR3 is 14 amino acids. The V gene lost 3 bases and the J gene lost 7 bases, with 15 bases spanning the gap. CDR1 and CDR2 from the germline V gene are KGHSH and LQKENI. The CDR3 DNA reads TGTGCCAGCTCACCGTCCGCGGGGGTTGGTGGCTACACCTTC. It translates to CASSPSAGVGGYTF.

At least ten counts were recorded for this clonotype. The chain employs TRBV3-1 and TRBJ2-7, with D tentatively TRBD2 (5 bases). V lost 0 bases to trimming and J lost 3 bases, with 12 bases between them. This CDR3 has 15 residues. CDR1 is LGHDT, CDR2 YNNKEL, per germline (reference sequence). As DNA, the CDR3 is TGTGCCAGCAGCCAAGATACGGGAAAGATCTACGAGCAGTACTTC. Residues: CASSQDTGKIYEQYF.

This clonotype showed up many times. The V call is TRBV6-5, the J call TRBJ2-5, with 9 bases identical to TRBD1. The CDR3 consists of 15 residues. V lost 4 bases to trimming and J lost 2 bases; unmatched junction nucleotides: 5. CDR1 is MNHEY, CDR2 SVGAGI, per germline. CDR3 in DNA: TGTGCCAGCAGTTGGACAGGGGACGGACAAGAGACCCAGTACTTC. Translating it yields CASSWTGDGQETQYF.

With regard to this clonotype: This may stem from a read error, because a much larger clone lies one nucleotide away. This chain connects TRBV5-1 to TRBJ1-3; 7 nucleotides match TRBD1. The CDR3 sequence is 12 residues long. Germline V gene data show CDR1 as SGHRS and CDR2 as YFSETQ. This chain's CDR3 is CASQGDGYTIYF. The CDR3 region has the DNA TGCGCCAGCCAGGGGGATGGATACACCATATATTTT. The full variable domain, with the rest looked up from reference TRBV5-1 and TRBJ1-3, is KAGVTQTPRYLIKTRGQQVTLSCSPISGHRSVSWYQQTPGQGLQFLFEYFSETQRNKGNFPGRFSGRQFSNSRSEMNVSTLELGDSALYLCASQGDGYTIYFGEGSWLTVV.

There are many counts of this clonotype. J is TRBJ2-1 and V is TRBV3-1; the D is unclear. From germline, CDR1 is LGHDT and CDR2 YNNKEL (reference sequence). Trimming pared 4 bases from V and 0 bases from J, leaving 16 bases between. This CDR3 contains 17 residues. The CDR3 is CASSRLAAPSSYNEQFF. CDR3 DNA: TGTGCCAGCAGCCGACTTGCGGCTCCGAGCTCCTACAATGAGCAGTTCTTC.

Notes on this clonotype: One end of the junction is discordant with germline, which a read error may explain. This chain uses TRBV7-2 with TRBJ2-7, with TRBD1 matching over 8 bases. This CDR3 is 16 amino acids long. Germline V gene lookup returns CDR1 SGHTA and CDR2 FQGNSA. The chain's CDR3 is CASSPGRGRISHEQYF. CDR3 DNA: TGTGCCAGCAGCCCCGGCAGGGGGCGAATCTCCCACGAGCAGTACTTC.

This chain connects TRBV3-1 to TRBJ1-2; possibly TRBD1 for D (5 bases). The germline V gene encodes CDR1 LGHDT and CDR2 YNNKEL (reference sequence). V was shortened by 2 bases and J by 8 bases, with 15 bases between the two germline ends. CDR3 size: 14 residues. CDR3 nucleotide sequence: TGTGCCAGCAGCCAAATGCAGGGTGTTGGGGGCTACACCTTC. This encodes CASSQMQGVGGYTF. The full variable domain, with the rest looked up from reference TRBV3-1 and TRBJ1-2, is DTAVSQTPKYLVTQMGNDKSIKCEQNLGHDTMYWYKQDSKKFLKIMFSYNNKELIINETVPNRFSPKSPDKAHLNLHINSLELGDSAVYFCASSQMQGVGGYTFGSGTRLTVV.